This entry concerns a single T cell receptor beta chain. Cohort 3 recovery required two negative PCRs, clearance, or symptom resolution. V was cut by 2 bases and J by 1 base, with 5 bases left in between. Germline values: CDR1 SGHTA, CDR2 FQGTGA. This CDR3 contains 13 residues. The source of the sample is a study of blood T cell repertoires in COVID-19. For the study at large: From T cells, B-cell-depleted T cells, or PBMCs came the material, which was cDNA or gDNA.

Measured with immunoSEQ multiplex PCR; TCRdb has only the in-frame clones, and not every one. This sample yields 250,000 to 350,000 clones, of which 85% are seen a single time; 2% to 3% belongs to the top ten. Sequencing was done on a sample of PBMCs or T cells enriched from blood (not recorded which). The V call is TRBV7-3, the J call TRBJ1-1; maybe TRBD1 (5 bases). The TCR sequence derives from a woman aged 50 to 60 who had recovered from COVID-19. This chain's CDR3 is CASSLQGNTEAFF. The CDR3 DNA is TGTGCCAGCAGCTTACAGGGGAACACTGAAGCTTTCTTT.